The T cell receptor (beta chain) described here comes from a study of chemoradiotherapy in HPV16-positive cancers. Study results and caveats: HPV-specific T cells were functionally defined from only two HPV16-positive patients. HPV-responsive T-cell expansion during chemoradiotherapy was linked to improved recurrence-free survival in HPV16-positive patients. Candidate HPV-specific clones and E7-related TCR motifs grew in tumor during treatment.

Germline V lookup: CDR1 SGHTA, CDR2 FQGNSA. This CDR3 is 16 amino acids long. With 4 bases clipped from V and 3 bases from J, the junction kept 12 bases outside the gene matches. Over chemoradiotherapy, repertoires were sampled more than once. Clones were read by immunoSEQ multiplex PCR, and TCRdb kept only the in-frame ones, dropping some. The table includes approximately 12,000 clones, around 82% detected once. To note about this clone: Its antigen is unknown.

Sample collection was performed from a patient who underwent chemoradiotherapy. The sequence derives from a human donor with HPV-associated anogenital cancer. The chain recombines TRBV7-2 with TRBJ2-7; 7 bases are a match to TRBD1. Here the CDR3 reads CASSYHRGARGYEQYF. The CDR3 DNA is TGTGCCAGCAGCTACCACAGGGGCGCCCGAGGCTACGAGCAGTACTTC.